What follows are 4 T cell receptor beta chains derived from one specimen sequenced in a study of T-cell reconstitution after alpha-beta-depleted transplantation in children. The library targeted TCRbeta and was prepared with unique molecular identifiers. TCRdb re-called the PCR reads through MiXCR, storing one row per CDR3 protein. The data hold about 230,000 distinct CDR3 sequences, with roughly 9% observed a single time. The starting material was PBMCs from the stem cell graft donor, obtained from the stem cell graft. The source of these receptors is a human donor who donated a stem cell graft to a child with acute lymphoblastic leukemia.

This sequence joins TRBV15 and TRBJ2-5, with D unclear. The V end was cut by 5 bases, the J end by 5 bases, with 21 bases between. The germline V gene has CDR1 LNHNV and CDR2 YYDKDF (reference sequence). This CDR3 has 16 residues. The CDR3 protein is CATSGSQGPARETQYF. The CDR3 region has the DNA TGTGCCACCAGCGGTAGCCAAGGGCCCGCGCGGGAGACCCAGTACTTC. Full variable domain (rest looked up from reference TRBV15 and TRBJ2-5): DAMVIQNPRYQVTQFGKPVTLSCSQTLNHNVMYWYQQKSSQAPKLLFHYYDKDFNNEADTPDNFQSRRPNTSFCFLDIRSPGLGDTAMYLCATSGSQGPARETQYFGPGTRLLVL.

This clonotype was picked up a small number of times. The chain employs TRBV7-8 and TRBJ1-5; unclear D gene. The germline V and J ends were trimmed by 5 bases and 11 bases, with 22 bases remaining between them. The germline V gene has CDR1 SGHVS and CDR2 FQNEAQ. This CDR3 has 15 residues. This CDR3 reads CASSPQELALRSQHF. Here the CDR3 DNA reads TGTGCCAGCAGCCCACAAGAATTGGCCCTCAGGTCCCAGCATTTT.

At least ten counts were recorded for this clonotype. This chain connects TRBV7-8 to TRBJ2-1; possible D gene TRBD2, 6 bases. CDR3 length equals 14 residues. The V gene's germline CDR1 is SGHVS and CDR2 FQNEAQ. Trimming stripped 1 base from V and 6 bases from J, with 10 bases between. CDR3 loop: CASSLGTKGNEQFF. The CDR3 DNA reads as TGTGCCAGCAGCTTAGGGACTAAGGGCAATGAGCAGTTCTTC.

This clonotype has just a few counts. The rearrangement uses TRBV5-1 and TRBJ1-3; D uncertain. The germline V gene encodes CDR1 SGHRS and CDR2 YFSETQ. The CDR3 runs to 18 residues. V lost 2 bases, J lost 6 bases, and 24 bases lay in between. The CDR3 spells CASSFNAPTGSAINTIYF. The CDR3 nucleotides read TGCGCCAGCAGCTTCAATGCTCCGACCGGGTCAGCCATAAACACCATATATTTT.